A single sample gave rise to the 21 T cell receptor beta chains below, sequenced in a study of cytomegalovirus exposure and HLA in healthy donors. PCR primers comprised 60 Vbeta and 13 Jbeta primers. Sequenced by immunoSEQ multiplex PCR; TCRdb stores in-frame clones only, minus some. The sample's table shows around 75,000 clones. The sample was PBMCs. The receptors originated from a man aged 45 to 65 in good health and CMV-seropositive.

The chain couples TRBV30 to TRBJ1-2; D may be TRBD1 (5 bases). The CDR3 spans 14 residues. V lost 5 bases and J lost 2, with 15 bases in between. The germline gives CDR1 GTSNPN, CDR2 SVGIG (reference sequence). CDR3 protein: CAWGRDGGNYGYTF. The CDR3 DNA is TGTGCCTGGGGCCGAGACGGGGGGAACTATGGCTACACCTTC.

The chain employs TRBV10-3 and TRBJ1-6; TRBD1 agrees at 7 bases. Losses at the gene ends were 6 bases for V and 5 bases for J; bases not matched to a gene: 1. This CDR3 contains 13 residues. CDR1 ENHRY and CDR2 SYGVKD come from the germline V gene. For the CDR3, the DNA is TGTGCCATCAGCGGGACAGATAATTCACCCCTCCACTTT. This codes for CAISGTDNSPLHF.

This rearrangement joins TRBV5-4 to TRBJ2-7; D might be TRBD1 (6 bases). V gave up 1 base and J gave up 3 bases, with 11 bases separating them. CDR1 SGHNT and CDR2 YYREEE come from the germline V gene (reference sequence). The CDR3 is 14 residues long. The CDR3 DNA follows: TGTGCCAGCAGCTTGACAGGGTATTTCTACGAGCAGTACTTC. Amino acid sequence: CASSLTGYFYEQYF.

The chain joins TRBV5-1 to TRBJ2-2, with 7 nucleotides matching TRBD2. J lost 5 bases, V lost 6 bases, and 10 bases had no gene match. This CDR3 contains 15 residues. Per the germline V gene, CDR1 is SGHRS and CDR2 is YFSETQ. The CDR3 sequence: CASMPRLAGTGELFF. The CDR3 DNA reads TGCGCCAGCATGCCACGACTAGCTGGGACCGGGGAGCTGTTTTTT.

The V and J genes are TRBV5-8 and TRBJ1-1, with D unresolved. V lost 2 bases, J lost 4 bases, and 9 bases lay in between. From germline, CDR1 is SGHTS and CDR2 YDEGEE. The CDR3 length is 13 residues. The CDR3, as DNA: TGTGCCAGCAGCTTAAGGAGGGCCACTGAAGCTTTCTTT. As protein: CASSLRRATEAFF.

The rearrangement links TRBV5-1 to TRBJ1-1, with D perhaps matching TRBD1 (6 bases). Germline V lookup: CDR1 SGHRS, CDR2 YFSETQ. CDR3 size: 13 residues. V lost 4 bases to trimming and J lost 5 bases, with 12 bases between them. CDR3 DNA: TGCGCCAGCAGCCTCAGGGGAGTAACTGAAGCTTTCTTT. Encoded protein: CASSLRGVTEAFF.

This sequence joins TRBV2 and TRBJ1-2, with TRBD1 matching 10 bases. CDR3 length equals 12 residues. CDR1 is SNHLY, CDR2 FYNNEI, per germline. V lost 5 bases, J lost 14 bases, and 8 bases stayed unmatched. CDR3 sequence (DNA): TGTGCCAGCAGTTGGGACAGGGGCATAGGTACCTTC. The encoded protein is CASSWDRGIGTF.

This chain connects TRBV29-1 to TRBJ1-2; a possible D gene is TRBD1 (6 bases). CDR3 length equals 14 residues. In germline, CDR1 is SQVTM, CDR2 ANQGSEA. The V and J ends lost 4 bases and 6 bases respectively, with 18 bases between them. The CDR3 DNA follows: TGCAGCGTTGGTGGGGGCGGTAGGGATGATGGCTACACCTTC. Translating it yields CSVGGGGRDDGYTF.

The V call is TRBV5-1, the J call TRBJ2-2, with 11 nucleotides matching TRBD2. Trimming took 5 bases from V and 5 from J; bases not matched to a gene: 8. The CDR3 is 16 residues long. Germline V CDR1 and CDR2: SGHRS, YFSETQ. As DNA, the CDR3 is TGCGCCAGCAGACGTGGGACTAGCGGCAGTACCGGGGAGCTGTTTTTT. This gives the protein CASRRGTSGSTGELFF.

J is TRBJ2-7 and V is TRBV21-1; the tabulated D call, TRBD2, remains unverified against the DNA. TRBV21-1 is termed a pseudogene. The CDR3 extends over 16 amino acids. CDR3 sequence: CASSKATQGGISEQYF. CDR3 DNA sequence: TGTGCCAGCAGCAAGGCTACGCAGGGAGGAATAAGCGAGCAGTACTTC.

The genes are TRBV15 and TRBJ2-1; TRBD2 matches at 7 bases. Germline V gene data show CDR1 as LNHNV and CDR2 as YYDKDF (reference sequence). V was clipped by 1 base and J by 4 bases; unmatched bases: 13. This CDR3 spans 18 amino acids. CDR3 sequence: CATSRGGASRGGYNEQFF. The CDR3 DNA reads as TGTGCCACCAGCAGAGGTGGGGCCTCGCGGGGAGGGTACAATGAGCAGTTCTTC. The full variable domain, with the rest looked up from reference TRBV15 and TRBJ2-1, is DAMVIQNPRYQVTQFGKPVTLSCSQTLNHNVMYWYQQKSSQAPKLLFHYYDKDFNNEADTPDNFQSRRPNTSFCFLDIRSPGLGDTAMYLCATSRGGASRGGYNEQFFGPGTRLTVL.

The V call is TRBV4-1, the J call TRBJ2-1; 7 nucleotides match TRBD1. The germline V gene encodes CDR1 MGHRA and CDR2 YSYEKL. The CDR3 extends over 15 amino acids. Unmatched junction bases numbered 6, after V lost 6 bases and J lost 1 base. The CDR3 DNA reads TGCGCCAGCAGTCTGGACAGGCCTTCCTACAATGAGCAGTTCTTC. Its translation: CASSLDRPSYNEQFF.

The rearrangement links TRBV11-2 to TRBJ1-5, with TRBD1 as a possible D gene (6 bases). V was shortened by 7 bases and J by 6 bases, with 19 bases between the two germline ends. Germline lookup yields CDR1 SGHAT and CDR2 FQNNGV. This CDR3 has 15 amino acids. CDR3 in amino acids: CASTPRGFIGQPQHF. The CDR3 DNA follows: TGTGCCAGCACCCCAAGGGGGTTCATAGGTCAGCCCCAGCATTTT.

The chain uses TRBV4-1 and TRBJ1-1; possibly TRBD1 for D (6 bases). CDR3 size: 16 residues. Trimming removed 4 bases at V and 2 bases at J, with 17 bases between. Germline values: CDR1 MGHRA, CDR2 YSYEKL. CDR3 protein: CASSPVEEQGNTEAFF. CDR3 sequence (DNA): TGCGCCAGCAGCCCCGTAGAAGAACAGGGAAACACTGAAGCTTTCTTT.

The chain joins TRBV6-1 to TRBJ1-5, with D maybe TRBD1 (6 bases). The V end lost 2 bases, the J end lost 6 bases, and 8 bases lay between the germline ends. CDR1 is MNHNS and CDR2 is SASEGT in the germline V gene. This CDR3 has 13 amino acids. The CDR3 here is CASSEPDSQPQHF. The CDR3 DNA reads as TGTGCCAGCAGTGAACCGGACAGTCAGCCCCAGCATTTT.

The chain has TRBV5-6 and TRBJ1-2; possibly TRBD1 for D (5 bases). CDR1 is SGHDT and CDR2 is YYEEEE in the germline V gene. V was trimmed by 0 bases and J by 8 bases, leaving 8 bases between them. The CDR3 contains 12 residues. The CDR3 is CASSLGGDGYTF. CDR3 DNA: TGTGCCAGCAGCTTGGGCGGGGACGGCTACACCTTC.

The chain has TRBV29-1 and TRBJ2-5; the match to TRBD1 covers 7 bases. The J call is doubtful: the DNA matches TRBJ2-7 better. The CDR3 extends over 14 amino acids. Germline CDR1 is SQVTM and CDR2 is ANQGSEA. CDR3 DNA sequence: TGCAGCGTCGACAGACAGGGAAGGGGAGACGAGCAGTACTTC. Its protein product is CSVDRQGRGDEQYF.

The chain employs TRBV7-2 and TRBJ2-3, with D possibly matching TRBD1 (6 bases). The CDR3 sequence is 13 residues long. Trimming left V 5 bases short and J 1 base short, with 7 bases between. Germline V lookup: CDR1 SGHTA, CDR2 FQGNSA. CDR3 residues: CASSRQGTDTQYF. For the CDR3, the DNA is TGTGCCAGCAGCCGACAGGGCACAGATACGCAGTATTTT.

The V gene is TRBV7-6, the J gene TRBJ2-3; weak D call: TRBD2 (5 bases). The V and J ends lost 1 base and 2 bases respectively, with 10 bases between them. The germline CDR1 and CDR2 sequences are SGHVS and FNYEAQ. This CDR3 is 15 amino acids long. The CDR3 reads CASSLEDSFTDTQYF. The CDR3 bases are TGTGCCAGCAGCTTAGAGGACTCCTTCACAGATACGCAGTATTTT.

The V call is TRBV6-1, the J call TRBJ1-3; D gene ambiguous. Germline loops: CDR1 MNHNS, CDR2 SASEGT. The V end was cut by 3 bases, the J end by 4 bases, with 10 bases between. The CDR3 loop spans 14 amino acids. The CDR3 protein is CASSDEGAGNTIYF. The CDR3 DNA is TGTGCCAGCAGTGATGAAGGAGCCGGAAACACCATATATTTT.

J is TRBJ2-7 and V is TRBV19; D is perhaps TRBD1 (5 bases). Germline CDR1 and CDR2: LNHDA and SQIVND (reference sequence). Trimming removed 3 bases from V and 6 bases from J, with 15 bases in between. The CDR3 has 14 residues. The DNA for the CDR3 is TGTGCCAGTAGTATGGGAACAGGCCGAGGCGAGCAGTACTTC. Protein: CASSMGTGRGEQYF.